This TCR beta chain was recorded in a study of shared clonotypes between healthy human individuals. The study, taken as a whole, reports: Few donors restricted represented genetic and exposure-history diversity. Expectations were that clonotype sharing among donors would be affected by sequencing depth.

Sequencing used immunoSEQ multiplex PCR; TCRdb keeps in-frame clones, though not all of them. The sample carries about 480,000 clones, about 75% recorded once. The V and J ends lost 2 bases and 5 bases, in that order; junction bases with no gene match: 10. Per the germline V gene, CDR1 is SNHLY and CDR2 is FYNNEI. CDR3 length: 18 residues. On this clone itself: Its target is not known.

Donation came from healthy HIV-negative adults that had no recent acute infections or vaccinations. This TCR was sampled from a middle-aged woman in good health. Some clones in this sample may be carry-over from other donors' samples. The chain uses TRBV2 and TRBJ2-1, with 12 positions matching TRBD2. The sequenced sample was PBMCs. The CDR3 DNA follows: TGTGCCAGCAGTGAATGGTTGGCCCGGACTAGCGGGAACAATGAGCAGTTCTTC. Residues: CASSEWLARTSGNNEQFF.